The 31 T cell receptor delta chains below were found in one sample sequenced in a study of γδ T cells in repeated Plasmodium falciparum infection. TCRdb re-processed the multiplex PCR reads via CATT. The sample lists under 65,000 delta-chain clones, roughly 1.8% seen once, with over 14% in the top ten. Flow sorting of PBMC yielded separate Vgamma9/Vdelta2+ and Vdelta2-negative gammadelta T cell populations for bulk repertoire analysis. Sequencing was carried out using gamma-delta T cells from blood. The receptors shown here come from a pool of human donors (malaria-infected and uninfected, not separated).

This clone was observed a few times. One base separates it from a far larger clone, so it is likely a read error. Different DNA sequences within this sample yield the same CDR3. The CDR3 here is CALGELLPSIYWGIRPDKLIF. CDR3 coding DNA: TGTGCCCTTGGGGAACTACTTCCTAGTATCTACTGGGGGATACGACCCGATAAACTCATCTTT. The chain combines TRDV1 with TRDJ1; 13 bases fit TRDD3. The CDR3 extends over 21 amino acids. Germline CDR1 reads TSWWSYY; CDR2 reads QGS.

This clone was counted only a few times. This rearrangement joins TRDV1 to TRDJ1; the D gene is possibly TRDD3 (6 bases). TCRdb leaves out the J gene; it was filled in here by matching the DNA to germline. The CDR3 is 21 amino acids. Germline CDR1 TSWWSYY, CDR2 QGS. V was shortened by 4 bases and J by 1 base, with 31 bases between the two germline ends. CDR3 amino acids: CALGGLEGVVWGKWATDKLIF. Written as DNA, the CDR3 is TGTGCTCTTGGGGGACTCGAGGGGGTCGTCTGGGGTAAGTGGGCCACCGATAAACTCATCTTT.

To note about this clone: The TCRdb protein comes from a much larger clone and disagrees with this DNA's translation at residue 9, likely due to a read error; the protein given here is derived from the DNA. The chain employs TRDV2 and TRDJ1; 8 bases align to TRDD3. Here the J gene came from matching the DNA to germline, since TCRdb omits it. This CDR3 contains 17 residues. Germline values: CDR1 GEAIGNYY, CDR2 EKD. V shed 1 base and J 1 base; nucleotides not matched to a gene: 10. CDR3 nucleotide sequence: TGTGCCTGTGACACACATTGGGGGATGCGTACCACCGATAAACTCATCTTT. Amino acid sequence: CACDTHWGMRTTDKLIF.

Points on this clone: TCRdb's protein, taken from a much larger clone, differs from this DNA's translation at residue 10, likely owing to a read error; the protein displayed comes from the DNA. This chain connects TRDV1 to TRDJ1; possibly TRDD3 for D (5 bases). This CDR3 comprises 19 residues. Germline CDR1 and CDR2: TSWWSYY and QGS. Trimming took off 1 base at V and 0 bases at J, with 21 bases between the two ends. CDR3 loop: CALGEPKHLRDGNTDKLIF. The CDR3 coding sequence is TGTGCTCTTGGGGAACCTAAACACCTGAGGGATGGGAACACCGATAAACTCATCTTT.

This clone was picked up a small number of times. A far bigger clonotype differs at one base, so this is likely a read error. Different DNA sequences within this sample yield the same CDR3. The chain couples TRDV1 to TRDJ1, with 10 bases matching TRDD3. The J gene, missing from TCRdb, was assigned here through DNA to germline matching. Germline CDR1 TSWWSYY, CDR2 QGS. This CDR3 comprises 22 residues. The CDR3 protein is CALGELSYNVLLGDAYTDKLIF. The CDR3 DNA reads TGTGCCCTTGGGGAACTAAGCTACAACGTCTTACTGGGGGATGCTTACACCGATAAACTCATCTTT.

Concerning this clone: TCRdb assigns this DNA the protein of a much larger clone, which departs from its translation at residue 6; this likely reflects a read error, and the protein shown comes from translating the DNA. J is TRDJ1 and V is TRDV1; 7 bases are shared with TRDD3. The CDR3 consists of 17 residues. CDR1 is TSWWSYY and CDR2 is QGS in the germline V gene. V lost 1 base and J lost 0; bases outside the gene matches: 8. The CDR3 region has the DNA TGTGCTCTTGGGGAACCTAGGTGGGGGACGTACACCGATAAACTCATCTTT. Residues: CALGEPRWGTYTDKLIF.

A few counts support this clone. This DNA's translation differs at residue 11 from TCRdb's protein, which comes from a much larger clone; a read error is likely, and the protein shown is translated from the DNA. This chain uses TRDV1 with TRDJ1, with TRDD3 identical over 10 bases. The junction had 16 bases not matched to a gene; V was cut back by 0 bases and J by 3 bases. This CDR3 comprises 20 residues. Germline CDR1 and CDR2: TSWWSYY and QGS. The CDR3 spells CALGELVFWNHWGIPDKLIF. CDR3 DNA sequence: TGTGCTCTTGGGGAACTAGTCTTCTGGAACCACTGGGGGATCCCCGATAAACTCATCTTT.

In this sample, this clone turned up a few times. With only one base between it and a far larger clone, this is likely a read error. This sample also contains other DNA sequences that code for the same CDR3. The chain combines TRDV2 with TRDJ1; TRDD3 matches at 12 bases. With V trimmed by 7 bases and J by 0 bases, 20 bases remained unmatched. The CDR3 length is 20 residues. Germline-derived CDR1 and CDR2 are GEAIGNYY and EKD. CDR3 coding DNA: TGTGCCTGCGACCGACTACTGGGGGATACAAAGAGAGTGTACACCGATAAACTCATCTTT. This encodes CACDRLLGDTKRVYTDKLIF.

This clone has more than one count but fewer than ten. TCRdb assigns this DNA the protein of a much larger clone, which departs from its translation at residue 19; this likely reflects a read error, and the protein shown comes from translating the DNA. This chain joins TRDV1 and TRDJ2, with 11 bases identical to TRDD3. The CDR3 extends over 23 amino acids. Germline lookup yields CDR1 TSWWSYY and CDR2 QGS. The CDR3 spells CALGELGRLLSYWGISLTVQLFF. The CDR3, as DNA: TGTGCTCTTGGGGAACTAGGCCGTTTACTGTCATACTGGGGGATAAGTTTGACAGTACAACTCTTCTTT.

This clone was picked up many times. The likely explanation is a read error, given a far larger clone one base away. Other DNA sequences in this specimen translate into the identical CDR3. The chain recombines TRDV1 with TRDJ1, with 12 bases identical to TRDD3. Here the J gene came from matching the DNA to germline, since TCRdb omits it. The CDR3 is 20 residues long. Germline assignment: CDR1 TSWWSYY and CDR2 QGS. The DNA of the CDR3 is TGTGCCCTTGGGGGACGGAGCTGGGGGATACGCGTTGTTTGGGCCGATAAACTCATCTTT. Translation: CALGGRSWGIRVVWADKLIF.

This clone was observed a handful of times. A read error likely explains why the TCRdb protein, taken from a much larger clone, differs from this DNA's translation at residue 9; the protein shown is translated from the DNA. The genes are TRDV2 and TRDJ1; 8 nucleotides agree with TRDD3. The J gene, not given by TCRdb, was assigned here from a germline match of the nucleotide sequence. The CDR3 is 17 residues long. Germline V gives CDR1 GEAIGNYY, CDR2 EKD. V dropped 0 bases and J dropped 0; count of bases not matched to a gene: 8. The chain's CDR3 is CACDTLLGVPYTDKLIF. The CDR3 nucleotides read TGTGCCTGTGACACCTTACTGGGGGTCCCATACACCGATAAACTCATCTTT.

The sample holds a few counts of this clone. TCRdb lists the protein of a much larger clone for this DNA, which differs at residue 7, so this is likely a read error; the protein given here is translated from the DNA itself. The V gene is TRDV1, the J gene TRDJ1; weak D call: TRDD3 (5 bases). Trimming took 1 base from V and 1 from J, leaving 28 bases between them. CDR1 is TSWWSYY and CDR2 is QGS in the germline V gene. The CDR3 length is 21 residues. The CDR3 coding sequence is TGTGCTCTTGGGGAACCCCGAAGACATTCCGAGAGGGTATACGCCACCGATAAACTCATCTTT. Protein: CALGEPRRHSERVYATDKLIF.

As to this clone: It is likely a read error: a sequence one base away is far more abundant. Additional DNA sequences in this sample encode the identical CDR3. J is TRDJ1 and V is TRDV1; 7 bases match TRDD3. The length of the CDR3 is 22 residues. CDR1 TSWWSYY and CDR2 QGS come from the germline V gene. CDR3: CALGESHALRIRGIEDTGKLIF. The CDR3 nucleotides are TGTGCTCTTGGGGAATCTCACGCCCTACGCATTCGGGGGATTGAGGACACCGGTAAACTCATCTTT.

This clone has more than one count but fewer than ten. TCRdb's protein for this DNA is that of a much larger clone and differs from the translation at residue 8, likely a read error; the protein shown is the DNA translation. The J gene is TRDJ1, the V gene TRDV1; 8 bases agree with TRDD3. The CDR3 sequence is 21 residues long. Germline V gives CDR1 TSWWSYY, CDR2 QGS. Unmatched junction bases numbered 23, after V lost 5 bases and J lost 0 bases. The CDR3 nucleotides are TGTGCTCTTGGGTCACGGTTAGAGGGACAACTACTGGGGGCGTACACCGATAAACTCATCTTT. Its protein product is CALGSRLEGQLLGAYTDKLIF.

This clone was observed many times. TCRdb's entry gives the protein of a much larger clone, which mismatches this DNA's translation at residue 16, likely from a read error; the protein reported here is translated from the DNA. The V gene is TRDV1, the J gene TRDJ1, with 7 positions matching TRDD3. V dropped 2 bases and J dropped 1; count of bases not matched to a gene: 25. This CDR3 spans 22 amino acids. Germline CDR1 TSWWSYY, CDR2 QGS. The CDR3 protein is CALGEVVTSWGYWESATDKLIF. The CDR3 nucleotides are TGTGCTCTTGGGGAAGTGGTGACGTCCTGGGGATATTGGGAAAGCGCCACCGATAAACTCATCTTT.

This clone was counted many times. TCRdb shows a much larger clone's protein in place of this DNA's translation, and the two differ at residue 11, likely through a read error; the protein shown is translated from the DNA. The CDR3 protein is CASRLPSSILGTDKLIF. DNA of the CDR3: TGTGCCTCTAGGCTTCCTAGCTCAATACTTGGGACCGATAAACTCATCTTT. This chain links TRDV3 with TRDJ1; 7 bases agree with TRDD2. The CDR3 contains 17 residues. With V trimmed by 4 bases and J by 2 bases, 19 bases remained unmatched. Germline lookup yields CDR1 TVYSNPD and CDR2 GDNSRS (reference sequence).

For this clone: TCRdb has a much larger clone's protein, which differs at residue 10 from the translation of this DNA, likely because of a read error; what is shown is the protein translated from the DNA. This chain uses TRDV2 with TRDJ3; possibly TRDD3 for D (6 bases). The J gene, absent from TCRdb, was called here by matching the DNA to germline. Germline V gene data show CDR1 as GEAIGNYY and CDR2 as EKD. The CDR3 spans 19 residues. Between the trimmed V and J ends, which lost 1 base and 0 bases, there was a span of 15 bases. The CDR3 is CACDTPGVYGSWDTRQMFF. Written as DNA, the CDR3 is TGTGCCTGTGACACACCTGGGGTATACGGCTCCTGGGACACCCGACAGATGTTTTTC.

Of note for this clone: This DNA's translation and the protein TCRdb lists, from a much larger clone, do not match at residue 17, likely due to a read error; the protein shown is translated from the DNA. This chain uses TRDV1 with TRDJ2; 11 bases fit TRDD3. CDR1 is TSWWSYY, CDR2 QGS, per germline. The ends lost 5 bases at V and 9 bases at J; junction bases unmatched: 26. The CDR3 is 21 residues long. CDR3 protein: CALGFSYLQDLGDTRATQLFF. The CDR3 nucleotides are TGTGCTCTTGGGTTTTCCTACCTGCAAGACCTGGGGGATACTCGGGCAACACAACTCTTCTTT.

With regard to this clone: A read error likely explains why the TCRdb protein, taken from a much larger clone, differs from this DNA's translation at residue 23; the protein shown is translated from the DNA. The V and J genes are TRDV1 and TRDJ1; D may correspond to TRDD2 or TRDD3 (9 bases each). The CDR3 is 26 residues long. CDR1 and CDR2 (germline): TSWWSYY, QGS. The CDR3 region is CALGEAGPSYGRSTGGPRWVTDELIF. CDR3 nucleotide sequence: TGTGCTCTTGGGGAAGCGGGGCCTTCCTACGGGAGGAGTACTGGGGGACCCCGTTGGGTCACCGATGAACTCATCTTT.

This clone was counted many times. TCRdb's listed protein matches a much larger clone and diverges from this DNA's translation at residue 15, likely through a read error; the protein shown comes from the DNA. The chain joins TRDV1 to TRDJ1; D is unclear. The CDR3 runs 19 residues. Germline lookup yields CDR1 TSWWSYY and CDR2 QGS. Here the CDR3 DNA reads TGTGCTCTTGGGGAAAGCCCCCCACTCCGTCCACCGTACACCAATAAACTCATCTTT. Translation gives CALGESPPLRPPYTNKLIF.

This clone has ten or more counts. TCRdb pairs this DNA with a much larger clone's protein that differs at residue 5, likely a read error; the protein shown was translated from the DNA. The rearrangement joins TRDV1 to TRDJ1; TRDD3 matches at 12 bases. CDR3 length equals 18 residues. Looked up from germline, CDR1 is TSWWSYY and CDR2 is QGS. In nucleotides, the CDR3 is TGTGCCCTTGGGGGCGCCAAGGGGATCTGGGGGATACGAAGTAAACTCATCTTT. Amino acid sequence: CALGGAKGIWGIRSKLIF.

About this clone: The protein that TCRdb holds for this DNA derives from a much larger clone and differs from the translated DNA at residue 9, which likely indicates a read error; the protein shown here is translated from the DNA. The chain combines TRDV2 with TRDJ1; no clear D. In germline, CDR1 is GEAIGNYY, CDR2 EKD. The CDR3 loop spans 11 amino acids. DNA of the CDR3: TGTGCCTGTGAAGAACCCAATAAACCCATCTTT. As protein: CACEEPNKPIF.

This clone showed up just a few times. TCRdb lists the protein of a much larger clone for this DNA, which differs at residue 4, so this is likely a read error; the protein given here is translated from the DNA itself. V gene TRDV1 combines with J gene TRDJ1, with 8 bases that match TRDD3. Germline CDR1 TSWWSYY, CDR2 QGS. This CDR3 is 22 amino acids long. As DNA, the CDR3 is TGTGCTCTTAGGGAACGGAGGGAGACTGGGGGGTACCAAGGGTCGTACACCGATAAACTCATCTTT. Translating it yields CALRERRETGGYQGSYTDKLIF.

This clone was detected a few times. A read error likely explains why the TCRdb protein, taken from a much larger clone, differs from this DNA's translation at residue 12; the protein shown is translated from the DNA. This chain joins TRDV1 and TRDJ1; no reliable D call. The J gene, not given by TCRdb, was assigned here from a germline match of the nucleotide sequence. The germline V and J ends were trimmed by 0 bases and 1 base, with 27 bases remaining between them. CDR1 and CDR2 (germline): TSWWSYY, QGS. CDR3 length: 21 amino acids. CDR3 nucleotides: TGTGCTCTTGGGGAACTAGGGCACTACTTCGGACACCTGAGGCCCACCGATAAACTCATCTTT. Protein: CALGELGHYFGHLRPTDKLIF.

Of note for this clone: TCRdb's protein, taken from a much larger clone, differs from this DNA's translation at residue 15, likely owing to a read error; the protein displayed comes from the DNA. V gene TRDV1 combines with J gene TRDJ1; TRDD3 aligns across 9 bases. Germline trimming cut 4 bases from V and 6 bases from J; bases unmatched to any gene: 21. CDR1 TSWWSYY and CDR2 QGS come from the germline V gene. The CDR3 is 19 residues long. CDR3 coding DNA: TGTGCTCTTGGGGGAACTCTCTTTCCTACTCTGGGGGATTTAAATAAACTCATCTTT. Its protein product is CALGGTLFPTLGDLNKLIF.

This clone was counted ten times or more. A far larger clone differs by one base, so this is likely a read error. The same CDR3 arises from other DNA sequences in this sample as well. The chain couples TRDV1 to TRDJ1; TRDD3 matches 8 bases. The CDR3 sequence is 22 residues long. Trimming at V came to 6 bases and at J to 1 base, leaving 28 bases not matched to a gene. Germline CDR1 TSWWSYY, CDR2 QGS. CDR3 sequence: CALGVNPPSDDQCGIRTDKLIF. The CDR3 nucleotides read TGTGCTCTTGGTGTGAACCCGCCTTCCGACGACCAATGTGGGATACGCACCGATAAACTCATCTTT.

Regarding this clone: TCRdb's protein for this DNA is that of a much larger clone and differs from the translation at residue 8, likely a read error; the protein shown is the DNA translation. DNA of the CDR3: TGTGCTCTTGGGGAACTTTCCCACTCCACAAGGGATCCAAAGGCCGATAAACTCATCTTT. It codes for CALGELSHSTRDPKADKLIF. The genes are TRDV1 and TRDJ1; D might be TRDD3 (5 bases). From germline, CDR1 is TSWWSYY and CDR2 QGS. The CDR3 loop spans 20 amino acids. V lost 0 bases, J lost 3 bases, and 26 bases lay in between.

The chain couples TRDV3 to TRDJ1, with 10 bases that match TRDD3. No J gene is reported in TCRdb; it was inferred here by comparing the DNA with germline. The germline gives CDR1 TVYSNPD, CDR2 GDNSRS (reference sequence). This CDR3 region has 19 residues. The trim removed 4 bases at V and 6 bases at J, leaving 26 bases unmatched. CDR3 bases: TGTGCCTCCCGCCTCCTAAGAGTATTCCGGGGGATACGCGATAATAAACTCATCTTT. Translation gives CASRLLRVFRGIRDNKLIF.

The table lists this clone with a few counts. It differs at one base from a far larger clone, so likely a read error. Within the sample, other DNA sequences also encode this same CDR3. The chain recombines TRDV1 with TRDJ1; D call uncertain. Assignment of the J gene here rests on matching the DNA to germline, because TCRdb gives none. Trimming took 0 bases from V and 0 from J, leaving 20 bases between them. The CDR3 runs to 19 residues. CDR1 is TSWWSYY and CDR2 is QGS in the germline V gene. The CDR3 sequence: CALGELKVTTVRYTDKLIF. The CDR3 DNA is TGTGCTCTTGGGGAACTGAAGGTGACTACTGTTCGGTACACCGATAAACTCATCTTT.

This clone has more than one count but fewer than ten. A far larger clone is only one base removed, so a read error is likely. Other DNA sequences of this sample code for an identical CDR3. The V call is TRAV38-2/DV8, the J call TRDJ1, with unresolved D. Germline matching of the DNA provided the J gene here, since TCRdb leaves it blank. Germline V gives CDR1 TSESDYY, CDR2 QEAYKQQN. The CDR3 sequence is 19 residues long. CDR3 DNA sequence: TGCGCTTATAGGACCCGATTTCCCTTAGTACCCGTAATTACCGATAAACTCATCTTT. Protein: CAYRTRFPLVPVITDKLIF.

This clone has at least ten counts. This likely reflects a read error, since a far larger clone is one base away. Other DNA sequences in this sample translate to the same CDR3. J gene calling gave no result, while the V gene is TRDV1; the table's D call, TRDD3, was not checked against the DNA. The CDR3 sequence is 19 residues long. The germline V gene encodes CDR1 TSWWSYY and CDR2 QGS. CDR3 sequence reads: CALGELLPIDTWEASKLIF. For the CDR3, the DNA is TGTGCTCTTGGGGAACTGCTTCCTATAGATACGTGGGAGGCCTCTAAGCTCATCTTT.